The rows below give T cell receptor beta chains drawn from one sample of a study of blood T cell repertoires in COVID-19. The method was immunoSEQ multiplex PCR; TCRdb's version includes in-frame clones alone and lacks a portion of them. The top ten hold about 2.2% of the sample, which has approximately 180,000 clones, 85% to 90% seen once. Sequencing was carried out using PBMCs or T cells enriched from blood (not recorded which). Receptors were obtained from a woman between 35 and 50 years old with acute COVID-19. Both conserved end residues are part of each CDR3. The D gene is left open where the match is weak. Clone size is given for some rows only: seen once, a few or many times, or a class if the clone is expanded.

d_call	v_call	j_call	clone_size	cdr3_nt	cdr3_aa
TRBD1	TRBV13	TRBJ1-6	.	TGTGCCAGCAGTCCAGGGGGCTCTGATTCACCCCTCCACTTT	CASSPGGSDSPLHF
TRBD2	TRBV5-1	TRBJ2-7	.	TGCGCCAGCAGCTTGGGGTCGGGTAGCGGGGTTGCCGAGCAGTACTTC	CASSLGSGSGVAEQYF
TRBD1	TRBV5-5	TRBJ1-1	.	TGTGCCAGCAGCCCGACAGGGGACCTCCTTGCGAACACTGAAGCTTTCTTT	CASSPTGDLLANTEAFF
TRBD1	TRBV5-1	TRBJ2-2	once	TGCGCCAGCAGCAAATCGGACAGGGACACCGGGGAGCTGTTTTTT	CASSKSDRDTGELFF
.	TRBV7-9	TRBJ1-2	.	TGTGCCAGCTCGGACAGCATCTATGGCTACACCTTC	CASSDSIYGYTF
.	TRBV19	TRBJ2-6	.	TGTGCCAGTAGTCTCCCGGGACAGCGGGTCAACGTCCTGACTTTC	CASSLPGQRVNVLTF
.	TRBV7-2	TRBJ1-1	.	TGTGCCAGCAGCTTAGCACGCGGATTTGAAGCTTTCTTT	CASSLARGFEAFF
TRBD2	TRBV30	TRBJ2-7	.	TGTGCCTGGAGTGTTAGGACTAGCGGGACCCACGAGCAGTACTTC	CAWSVRTSGTHEQYF
.	TRBV5-1	TRBJ1-6	.	TGCGCCAGCAGCTTCGGGGAGAGTTCACCCCTCCACTTT	CASSFGESSPLHF
.	TRBV30	TRBJ2-3	.	TGTGCCTGGAGTGTGGGTGGGGCATCAAATACGCAGTATTTT	CAWSVGGASNTQYF
TRBD1	TRBV5-1	TRBJ2-3	.	TGCGCCAGCAGCCCGGGACCCGGACAGGGGGCACCAGATACGCAGTATTTT	CASSPGPGQGAPDTQYF
TRBD1	TRBV7-2	TRBJ2-7	once	TGTGCCAGCAGCTTAATCGGGACAGGGACCTACGAGCAGTACTTC	CASSLIGTGTYEQYF
.	TRBV20-1	TRBJ1-2	.	TGCAGTGCTAGTGTCAGGGCGATAAACTATGGCTACACCTTC	CSASVRAINYGYTF
.	TRBV28	TRBJ2-1	.	TGTGCCAGCAGTTTTCGTCCGGGAGAGCAGTTCTTC	CASSFRPGEQFF
.	TRBV27	TRBJ1-1	once	TGTGCCAGCAGAGAGGGCGGCACTGAAGCTTTCTTT	CASREGGTEAFF
.	TRBV5-1	TRBJ2-1	.	TGCGCCAGCGCCTTTAACGGGATTAGAAATGAGCAGTTCTTC	CASAFNGIRNEQFF
TRBD2	TRBV10-3	TRBJ2-1	.	TGTGCCATCAGTGAGCGTGATGCTAGCGGGAACAATGAGCAGTTCTTC	CAISERDASGNNEQFF
TRBD1	TRBV5-1	TRBJ1-1	.	TGCGCCAGCAGCTTGAGGCAGGGGGGCATGAACACTGAAGCTTTCTTT	CASSLRQGGMNTEAFF
.	TRBV11-2	TRBJ1-2	.	TGTGCCAGCAGCAGCAGGGGCCTTAACCTATATGGCTACACCTTC	CASSSRGLNLYGYTF
.	TRBV18	TRBJ2-2	once	TGTGCCAGCTCCGGGACACTCAACACCGGGGAGCTGTTTTTT	CASSGTLNTGELFF
TRBD1	TRBV18	TRBJ2-4	once	TGTGCCAGCAAACAGGGGGCTGAAGTGGGCAAAAACATTCAGTACTTC	CASKQGAEVGKNIQYF
.	TRBV28	TRBJ1-4	.	TGTGCCAGCAGTTTACAGGGAGGTGAAAAACTGTTTTTT	CASSLQGGEKLFF
.	TRBV7-6	TRBJ2-7	.	TGTGCCAGCAGCTCACAGGGTGGGGCCTACGAGCAGTACTTC	CASSSQGGAYEQYF
TRBD1	TRBV14	TRBJ1-1	.	TGTGCCAGCAGCCAAGCTAAGGCAGGGGGTAGGGGGACTGAAGCTTTCTTT	CASSQAKAGGRGTEAFF
TRBD1	TRBV7-2	TRBJ2-3	once	TGTGCCAGCAGCTCCCAGCCTCAAGGGGGCGCAGATACGCAGTATTTT	CASSSQPQGGADTQYF
.	TRBV29-1	TRBJ2-7	once	TGCAGCGTCCGGGTCGGGGGCTACGAGCAGTACTTC	CSVRVGGYEQYF
TRBD2	TRBV6-5	TRBJ2-2	.	TGTGCCAGCAGCAGCGGGAGAAACACCGGGGAGCTGTTTTTT	CASSSGRNTGELFF
.	TRBV19	TRBJ2-1	few	TGTGCCAGTAGTATAGATGAGTCCTTATACAATGAGCAGTTCTTC	CASSIDESLYNEQFF
.	TRBV5-1	TRBJ1-5	few	TGCGCCAGCAGCTTAGGTCAGGGAAGGGGTCAGCCCCAGCATTTT	CASSLGQGRGQPQHF
.	TRBV6-2/TRBV6-3	TRBJ1-3	.	TGTGCCAGCAGTTTGACAGGTTCCAGCTCTGGAAACACCATATATTTT	CASSLTGSSSGNTIYF
TRBD2	TRBV5-1	TRBJ2-1	few	TGCGCCAGCAGCTTGGAAGGATTTGGCGGGGGGCGGAACAATGAGCAGTTCTTC	CASSLEGFGGGRNNEQFF
TRBD2	TRBV7-9	TRBJ2-7	few	TGTGCCAGCAGCCCCCGCGGGGGGCTCGACGAGCAGTACTTC	CASSPRGGLDEQYF
.	TRBV2	TRBJ1-3	.	TGTGCCAGCAGTCCCTCCCTCTCTGGAAACACCATATATTTT	CASSPSLSGNTIYF
.	TRBV15	TRBJ2-5	.	TGTGCCACCAGCAGAGATTCGGGGTTCCAAGAGACCCAGTACTTC	CATSRDSGFQETQYF
.	TRBV5-1	TRBJ1-1	.	TGCGCCAGCAGAACAGCCTTCGAGAACACTGAAGCTTTCTTT	CASRTAFENTEAFF
.	TRBV6-5	TRBJ2-7	.	TGTGCCAGCAGTCTTCGAGTGAACGAGCAGTACTTC	CASSLRVNEQYF
.	TRBV5-1	TRBJ2-1	.	TGCGCCAGCAGCTTGGTTCTGAATGAGCAGTTCTTC	CASSLVLNEQFF
.	TRBV20-1	TRBJ2-1	.	TGCAGTGCTAGTACTTGGCGGAACTACAATGAGCAGTTCTTC	CSASTWRNYNEQFF
.	TRBV7-9	TRBJ2-7	.	TGTGCCAGCACCATGGACGGGAAGATCTACGAGCAGTACTTC	CASTMDGKIYEQYF
.	TRBV7-8	TRBJ1-1	.	TGTGCCAGCAGCTTACGGGTCGGTAGTATCATTAACACTGAAGCTTTCTTT	CASSLRVGSIINTEAFF
.	TRBV3-1/TRBV3-2	TRBJ1-5	.	TGTGCCAGCAGCCAAGCCGGAGCAGGGGTGCGCAATCAGCCCCAGCATTTT	CASSQAGAGVRNQPQHF
.	TRBV9	TRBJ1-2	.	TGTGCCAGCAGCCTCGATGAGGGCTATGGCTACACCTTC	CASSLDEGYGYTF
TRBD2	TRBV7-3	TRBJ2-5	.	TGTGCCAGCAGCTTAAAACCAGCGGGGGCCGGAGGAGAGACCCAGTACTTC	CASSLKPAGAGGETQYF
.	TRBV9	TRBJ1-1	.	TGTGCCAGCAGCCCTACGGGGAACACTGAAGCTTTCTTT	CASSPTGNTEAFF
.	TRBV7-3	TRBJ2-1	once	TGTGCCAGCAGCTCCACAGGTCTTAGCTACAATGAGCAGTTCTTC	CASSSTGLSYNEQFF
.	TRBV19	TRBJ1-5	.	TGTGCCAGTAGTCATCGACAGGTCAATCAGCCCCAGCATTTT	CASSHRQVNQPQHF